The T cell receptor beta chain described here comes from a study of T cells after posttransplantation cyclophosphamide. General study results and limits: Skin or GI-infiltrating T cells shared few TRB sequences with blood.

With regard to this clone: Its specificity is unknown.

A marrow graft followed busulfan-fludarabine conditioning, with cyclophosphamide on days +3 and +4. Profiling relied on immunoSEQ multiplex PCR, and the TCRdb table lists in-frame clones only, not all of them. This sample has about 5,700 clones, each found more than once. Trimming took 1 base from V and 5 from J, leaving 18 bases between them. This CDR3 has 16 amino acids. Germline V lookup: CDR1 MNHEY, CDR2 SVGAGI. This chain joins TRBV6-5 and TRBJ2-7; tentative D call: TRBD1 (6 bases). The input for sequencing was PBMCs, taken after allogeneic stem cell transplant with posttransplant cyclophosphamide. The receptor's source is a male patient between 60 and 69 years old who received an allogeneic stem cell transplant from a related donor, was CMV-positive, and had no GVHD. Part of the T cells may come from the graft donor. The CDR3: CASSYYTYRELNEQYF. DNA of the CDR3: TGTGCCAGCAGTTACTACACATACAGGGAACTGAACGAGCAGTACTTC.